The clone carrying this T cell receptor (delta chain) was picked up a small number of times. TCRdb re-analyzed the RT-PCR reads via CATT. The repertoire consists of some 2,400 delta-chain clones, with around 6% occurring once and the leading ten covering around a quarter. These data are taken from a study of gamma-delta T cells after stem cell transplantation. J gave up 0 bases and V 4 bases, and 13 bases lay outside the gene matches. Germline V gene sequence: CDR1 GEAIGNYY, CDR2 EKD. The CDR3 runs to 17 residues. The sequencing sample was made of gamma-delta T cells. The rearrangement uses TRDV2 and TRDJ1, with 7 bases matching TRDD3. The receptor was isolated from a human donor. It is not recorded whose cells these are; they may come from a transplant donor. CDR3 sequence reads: CACDAVLGSGYTDKLIF. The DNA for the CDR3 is TGTGCCTGTGATGCCGTACTGGGGTCAGGGTACACCGATAAACTCATCTTT.